This T cell receptor (beta chain) was found in a study of CD8+ T cells in alopecia areata. Background on the study: Treated patients were given 5 to 10 mg oral tofacitinib twice daily.

The CDR3 consists of 13 residues. Between the trimmed V and J ends, which lost 0 bases and 7 bases, there was a span of 6 bases. Germline V lookup: CDR1 LNHNV, CDR2 YYDKDF (reference sequence). Study results and caveats: Association of baseline CD8+ expansion with response is uncertain owing to one nonresponder. Tofacitinib significantly lowered scalp clonality and expanded CD8+ clones among the top 100.

Treatment defined: oral pan-JAK inhibitor, 5-10 mg twice daily. This clone was seen only a few times. Its antigen is unidentified. Sequencing relied on a cDNA template that was reverse transcribed from extracted RNA. Sequenced by immunoSEQ multiplex PCR; TCRdb stores in-frame clones only, minus some. The sample contains around 100,000 clones, around 71% of which appear only once. This material consisted of CD8+ T cells sorted from blood, taken at approximately week 42, from a patient treated with tofacitinib. This TCR derives from a human donor with alopecia areata. The rearrangement uses TRBV15 and TRBJ1-4; D gene unclear. For the CDR3, the DNA is TGTGCCACCAGCAGAGATAAGGGTGAAAAACTGTTTTTT. Residues: CATSRDKGEKLFF.